Sequencing of this T cell receptor (beta chain) was carried out in a study of blood T cell repertoires in COVID-19. Looking at the study overall: The samples span acute and convalescent COVID-19 from the United States, Italy and Spain. The analysed material was cDNA or gDNA that came from T cells, B-cell-depleted T cells, or PBMCs.

This clone is a singleton in its sample. How the authors handled the data: For nucleated cells, counts were estimated from reference gene primer amplification. The table came from immunoSEQ multiplex PCR; TCRdb's copy has only in-frame clones and leaves some out. That table furnishes V, J and clone size, whereas the DNA furnished D and trimming. The sample includes about 100,000 clones, around 88% of them seen just once. Trimming removed 3 bases at V and 9 bases at J, with 16 bases between. Looked up from germline, CDR1 is SGHDT and CDR2 is YYEEEE. The CDR3 length is 14 residues. This chain uses TRBV5-6 with TRBJ1-5; D call uncertain. The sequenced sample was peripheral blood. This clonotype was sampled from a human donor in a cohort sampled during active COVID-19. The CDR3 nucleotides are TGTGCCAGCAGCTCCCGGGGAGTCCTGAGGCCCCAGCATTTT. Translation gives CASSSRGVLRPQHF.